The subject of this entry is one T cell receptor beta chain. Its recognized antigen is unknown. The sample holds no much larger clone one base away, and base qualities are not on file. The data were obtained in a study of blood T cell repertoires in COVID-19 (TCRdb year 2020). In the study overall: Collaborator samples came from the United States, Italy and Spain and covered acute and convalescent phases of COVID-19. The material from the prospective study consisted of cDNA or gDNA derived from T cells, B-cell-depleted T cells, or PBMCs. Subjects who had been exposed to COVID-19, were actively infected with it, or had recovered from it provided the deeply sampled blood TCRbeta repertoires that made up the dataset. The repertoires were made available in a free public database intended to serve as a resource for research on the immune response to SARS-CoV-2. Samples came from the ongoing ImmuneRACE study (first 160 participants) plus 1,254 subjects from 6 global collaborators. Nearly every sample came with metadata listing a de-identified subject ID, COVID-19 status, age in years and sex. HLA class I and class II types, where available, came from metadata supplied by the sample provider rather than from assay-based typing.

TCRbeta CDR3 regions were amplified from genomic DNA by means of the immunoSEQ Assay, a bias-controlled multiplex PCR. The source study handled its data this way. The number of nucleated cells in each sample was estimated from the amplification of reference gene primers within the assay. To quantify the absolute abundance of each unique TCRbeta CDR3 rearrangement, sequence reads were collapsed and filtered. For each sample, productive Simpson clonality was calculated as the square root of Simpson's diversity index over productive rearrangements. Not all clones reach the TCRdb copy of this immuneACCESS table, which keeps in-frame sequences only. Checked studies attribute under half of the gap to unresolved V genes and leave the rest unexplained. V, J and clone size reflect that table, while D and trimming were determined from the DNA. This sample holds tens of thousands of clones; roughly 80% were observed only once. The leading ten clones occupy around 5% of the sample.

General conclusions and limits of the study: Clinical and demographic metadata were provided uncurated, with the amount varying by source and participant.

Each collaborating institution followed its own protocols to collect whole blood in K2EDTA tubes. For TCRbeta analysis, collaborator samples were shipped as frozen whole blood, as isolated PBMCs, or as DNA extracted from either sample type. Between the V and J ends, shortened by 2 bases and 1 base respectively, the junction contains 12 bases. The CDR3 sequence holds 15 residues, the cysteine and phenylalanine included. Just the 45-base CDR3 DNA is kept, in frame starting at base 1. Looking up the germline V gene yields CDR1 SGHRS and CDR2 YFSETQ. The clonotype was recovered from a man aged 70 or older with acute or convalescent COVID-19. Recombination connected TRBV5-1 to TRBJ2-5; no D gene is confidently identified. Sequenced material: peripheral blood. The CDR3 region has the sequence CASSLFLGFQETQYF. In nucleotide form, the sequence is TGCGCCAGCAGCTTATTCCTGGGCTTCCAAGAGACCCAGTACTTC. The full variable domain, with segments outside the CDR3 supplied by the reference TRBV5-1 and TRBJ2-5 proteins, appears as KAGVTQTPRYLIKTRGQQVTLSCSPISGHRSVSWYQQTPGQGLQFLFEYFSETQRNKGNFPGRFSGRQFSNSRSEMNVSTLELGDSALYLCASSLFLGFQETQYFGPGTRLLVL.